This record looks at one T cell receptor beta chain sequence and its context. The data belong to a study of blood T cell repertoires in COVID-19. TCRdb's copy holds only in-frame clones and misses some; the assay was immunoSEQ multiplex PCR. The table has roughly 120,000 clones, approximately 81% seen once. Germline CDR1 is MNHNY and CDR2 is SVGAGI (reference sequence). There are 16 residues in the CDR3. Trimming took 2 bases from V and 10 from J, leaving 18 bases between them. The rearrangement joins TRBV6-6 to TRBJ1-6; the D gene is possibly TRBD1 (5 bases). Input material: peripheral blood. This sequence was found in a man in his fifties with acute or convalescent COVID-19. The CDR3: CASSYPTGEGNSPLHF. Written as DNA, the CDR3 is TGTGCCAGCAGTTACCCTACGGGGGAGGGGAACTCACCCCTCCACTTT.